This T cell receptor beta chain came from a study of somatic mutations in cytotoxic T cells in rheumatoid arthritis. The CDR3 is made up of 17 amino acids. V trimming: 2 bases; J trimming: 4 bases; junction bases outside the gene matches: 7. Germline V lookup: CDR1 MDHEN, CDR2 SYDVKM. Healthy controls were blood donors with median age about 50 years (range about 21-75) and under 60% female. Sequencing was performed with immunoSEQ multiplex PCR; in TCRdb, only in-frame clones are kept and a portion is missing. The table shows under 20,000 clones, with around 85% occurring only once. The genes are TRBV28 and TRBJ2-2, with TRBD2 identical over 10 bases. The TCR originated in a man aged 40-49 years in good health. The sequenced sample consisted of CD8+ T cells sorted from blood. The CDR3, as DNA: TGTGCCAGCAGTTTAGGTCGCCTAGCGGGAGCCACCGGGGAGCTGTTTTTT. It translates to CASSLGRLAGATGELFF.